Each of the 4 T cell receptor beta chains below was sequenced from the same sample in a study of control samples from healthy donors and cancer patients. Sequencing used immunoSEQ multiplex PCR; TCRdb keeps in-frame clones, though not all of them. Of approximately 230,000 clones detected, about four fifths appear once; the ten largest clones hold about an eighth. The sample consisted of PBMCs. These receptor sequences come from a woman aged 55-69 years with lung cancer.

V is TRBV5-4 and J is TRBJ2-1; 8 bases align to TRBD2. The germline CDR1 and CDR2 sequences are SGHNT and YYREEE (reference sequence). V was clipped by 0 bases and J by 4 bases; unmatched bases: 6. This CDR3 has 16 amino acids. The CDR3 is CASSLAGGGPYNEQFF. The CDR3, as DNA: TGTGCCAGCAGCTTGGCTGGCGGGGGGCCTTACAATGAGCAGTTCTTC.

This clone was counted once. V usage is TRBV6-6 and J usage is TRBJ1-1, with TRBD1 matching over 9 bases. The germline V gene encodes CDR1 MNHNY and CDR2 SVGAGI (reference sequence). This CDR3 is built from 14 residues. V dropped 6 bases and J dropped 6; count of bases not matched to a gene: 8. CDR3 protein: CASRIPGTGPEAFF. The CDR3, as DNA: TGTGCCAGCAGGATCCCCGGGACAGGGCCTGAAGCTTTCTTT.

The chain uses TRBV5-5 and TRBJ1-3; D is undetermined. The CDR3 contains 15 residues. Germline loops: CDR1 SGHKS, CDR2 YYEKEE (reference sequence). V was shortened by 0 bases and J by 0 bases, with 7 bases between the two germline ends. CDR3 nucleotides: TGTGCCAGCAGCTTGGTTATAAGCTCTGGAAACACCATATATTTT. Protein product: CASSLVISSGNTIYF. The whole variable domain, remainder taken from reference TRBV5-5 and TRBJ1-3, is DAGVTQSPTHLIKTRGQQVTLRCSPISGHKSVSWYQQVLGQGPQFIFQYYEKEERGRGNFPDRFSARQFPNYSSELNVNALLLGDSALYLCASSLVISSGNTIYFGEGSWLTVV.

The chain joins TRBV6-5 to TRBJ1-1; possible D gene TRBD1, 5 bases. V shed 3 bases and J shed 2 bases, with 10 bases lying between them. The germline gives CDR1 MNHEY, CDR2 SVGAGI. CDR3 length equals 14 residues. CDR3: CASSYTRGNTEAFF. The CDR3 DNA reads as TGTGCCAGCAGTTATACGAGGGGTAACACTGAAGCTTTCTTT.